This passage covers 14 T cell receptor beta chains from one sample sequenced in a study of early T cells in non-severe SARS-CoV-2 infection. TCRdb re-called the 5' RACE reads with MiXCR, one entry per CDR3 protein. The sample carries some 57,000 distinct CDR3 sequences, roughly 5.3% recorded once. The sequenced material came from whole blood. These receptor sequences come from an adult who was a healthcare worker with PCR-confirmed SARS-CoV-2 infection or an uninfected control (not recorded which).

This clonotype has ten or more counts. The chain links TRBV19 to TRBJ1-2; possible D gene TRBD1, 5 bases. Germline lookup yields CDR1 LNHDA and CDR2 SQIVND (reference sequence). This CDR3 is 15 amino acids long. Between the trimmed V and J ends, which lost 4 bases and 6 bases, there was a span of 18 bases. This chain's CDR3 is CASSSPQEFKDGYTF. CDR3 bases: TGTGCCAGTAGTAGCCCACAGGAATTTAAGGATGGCTACACCTTC.

To note about this clonotype: A read error is possible here, since a much larger clone lies one base away. V is TRBV29-1 and J is TRBJ1-1; weak D call: TRBD1 (5 bases). Per germline, CDR1 SQVTM and CDR2 ANQGSEA. This CDR3 is built from 14 residues. The V end was cut by 1 base, the J end by 1 base, with 10 bases between. The CDR3 DNA follows: TGCAGCGTTGAAGGGGACTTCGAGAACACTGAAGCTTTCTTT. Protein product: CSVEGDFENTEAFF.

There are many counts of this clonotype. V usage is TRBV18 and J usage is TRBJ1-2; possibly TRBD1 for D (6 bases). The CDR3 is made up of 15 amino acids. Germline V gene data show CDR1 as KGHSH and CDR2 as LQKENI. The V gene lost 3 bases and the J gene lost 4 bases, with 15 bases spanning the gap. The CDR3: CASSPDGTTAYGYTF. CDR3 sequence (DNA): TGTGCCAGCTCACCGGACGGGACAACCGCCTATGGCTACACCTTC.

This clonotype was found many times. V gene TRBV7-9 combines with J gene TRBJ2-1; D call uncertain. The CDR3 is 12 residues long. Germline values: CDR1 SEHNR, CDR2 FQNEAQ (reference sequence). The V end was cut by 5 bases, the J end by 9 bases, with 11 bases between. CDR3 sequence reads: CASSLIDGEQFF. CDR3 nucleotides: TGTGCCAGCAGCCTAATCGATGGTGAGCAGTTCTTC.

This clonotype occurred a few times. DNA of the CDR3: TGTGCCAGCAGCTTGGGGACTATTACGTTTCGGGAGACCCAGTACTTC. Translating it yields CASSLGTITFRETQYF. The chain employs TRBV7-2 and TRBJ2-5, with TRBD2 matching over 7 bases. Germline loops: CDR1 SGHTA, CDR2 FQGNSA. V gave up 3 bases and J gave up 5 bases; unmatched junction bases: 12. The CDR3 loop spans 16 amino acids. The variable domain in full, with the rest retrieved from reference TRBV7-2 and TRBJ2-5, is GAGVSQSPSNKVTEKGKDVELRCDPISGHTALYWYRQSLGQGLEFLIYFQGNSAPDKSGLPSDRFSAERTGGSVSTLTIQRTQQEDSAVYLCASSLGTITFRETQYFGPGTRLLVL.

The CDR3 DNA follows: TGTGCCTGGAGTATAGGGAGTTATAATTCACCCCTCCACTTT. The encoded protein is CAWSIGSYNSPLHF. The rearrangement joins TRBV30 to TRBJ1-6; D gene ambiguous. Per germline, CDR1 GTSNPN and CDR2 SVGIG (reference sequence). The CDR3 contains 14 residues. The ends were cut back, 2 bases at V and 4 bases at J, with 9 bases in the middle.

This clonotype was seen more than once but under ten times. V gene TRBV24-1 combines with J gene TRBJ2-5, with 8 positions matching TRBD1. Germline V lookup: CDR1 KGHDR, CDR2 SFDVKD. The CDR3 covers 17 residues. Trimming cost V 3 bases and J 0 bases; bases outside gene matches: 8. In nucleotides, the CDR3 is TGTGCCACCAGTGATGACAGGGGCCATCGGTACCAAGAGACCCAGTACTTC. It codes for CATSDDRGHRYQETQYF.

At least ten counts were recorded for this clonotype. The chain recombines TRBV5-4 with TRBJ2-7; no clear D gene. V was clipped by 3 bases and J by 12 bases, with 19 bases between them. Germline V lookup: CDR1 SGHNT, CDR2 YYREEE (reference sequence). The CDR3 spans 13 residues. Here the CDR3 DNA reads TGTGCCAGCAGCTCGTTAGGTGGGTCGAGGACGTACTTC. Protein product: CASSSLGGSRTYF.

In its sample, this clonotype was seen a few times. V usage is TRBV20-1 and J usage is TRBJ2-5, with 11 bases that match TRBD2. This CDR3 is built from 13 residues. Germline CDR1 reads DFQATT; CDR2 reads SNEGSKA (reference sequence). V dropped 5 bases and J dropped 10; count of bases not matched to a gene: 9. Here the CDR3 DNA reads TGCAGTGCTTGGGGACTAGCGGCAGGAGACCAGTACTTC. It yields the protein CSAWGLAAGDQYF.

This clonotype has more than one count but fewer than ten. This chain uses TRBV9 with TRBJ2-3; D not resolved. The V end was cut by 0 bases, the J end by 4 bases, with 6 bases between. This CDR3 region has 13 residues. Per the germline V gene, CDR1 is SGDLS and CDR2 is YYNGEE. In nucleotides, the CDR3 is TGTGCCAGCAGCGTAGGCTCCTCAGATACGCAGTATTTT. Encoded protein: CASSVGSSDTQYF.

This clonotype was recorded a few times. The gene calls are TRBV7-9 and TRBJ2-5, with TRBD1 as a possible D gene (6 bases). Trimming removed 6 bases from V and 3 bases from J, with 20 bases in between. The CDR3 is made up of 16 amino acids. The germline V gene has CDR1 SEHNR and CDR2 FQNEAQ (reference sequence). The CDR3 region has the DNA TGTGCCAGCAGACAATGGGGTCGGGACACCAAAGAGACCCAGTACTTC. It translates to CASRQWGRDTKETQYF.

This clonotype was picked up a small number of times. The V and J genes are TRBV7-3 and TRBJ1-2; D is unresolved. Germline V gene data show CDR1 as SGHTA and CDR2 as FQGTGA. V was cut by 4 bases and J by 7 bases, with 13 bases left in between. The CDR3 is 13 amino acids. The CDR3 bases are TGTGCCAGCAGCTCCCAGAGTTATGGTGGCTACACCTTC. It translates to CASSSQSYGGYTF. Together with reference TRBV7-3 and TRBJ1-2, the CDR3 gives the full variable domain: GAGVSQTPSNKVTEKGKYVELRCDPISGHTALYWYRQSLGQGPEFLIYFQGTGAADDSGLPNDRFFAVRPEGSVSTLKIQRTERGDSAVYLCASSSQSYGGYTFGSGTRLTVV.

This clonotype was observed many times. The chain uses TRBV18 and TRBJ2-7, with 10 bases that match TRBD2. The CDR3 runs 16 residues. Germline CDR1 reads KGHSH; CDR2 reads LQKENI. J lost 4 bases, V lost 0 bases, and 6 bases had no gene match. Here the CDR3 DNA reads TGTGCCAGCTCACCACCTCTCGGACTAGCGGATTACGAGCAGTACTTC. It yields the protein CASSPPLGLADYEQYF.

This clonotype came up many times. This chain joins TRBV12-3 or TRBV12-4 and TRBJ2-7, with unresolved D. With 6 bases removed from V and 7 bases from J, the gap between germline ends came to 13 bases. The CDR3 has 12 amino acids. This CDR3 is CASSLTRAEQYF. The CDR3 nucleotides read TGTGCCAGCAGCCTCACACGGGCGGAGCAGTACTTC.